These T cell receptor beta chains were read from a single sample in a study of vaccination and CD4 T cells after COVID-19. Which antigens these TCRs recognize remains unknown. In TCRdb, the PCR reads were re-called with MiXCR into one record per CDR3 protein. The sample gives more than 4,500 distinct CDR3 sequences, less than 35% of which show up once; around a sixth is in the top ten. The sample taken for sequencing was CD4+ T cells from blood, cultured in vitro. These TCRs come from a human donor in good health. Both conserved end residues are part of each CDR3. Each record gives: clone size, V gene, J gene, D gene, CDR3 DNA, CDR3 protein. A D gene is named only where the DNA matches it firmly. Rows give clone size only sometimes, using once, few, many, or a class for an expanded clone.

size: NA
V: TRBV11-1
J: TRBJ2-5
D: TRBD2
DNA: TGTGCCAGCAGCTCCCCCCATGCGGGGGGGCTGGAGACCCAGTACTTC
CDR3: CASSSPHAGGLETQYF

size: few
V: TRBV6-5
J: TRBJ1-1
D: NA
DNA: TGTGCCAGCAGTTACATGAACACTGAAGCTTTCTTT
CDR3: CASSYMNTEAFF

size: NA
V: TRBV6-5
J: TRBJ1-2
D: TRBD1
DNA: TGTGCCAGCAGTTACCCAACGGGACAGGGCCCTAACTATGGCTACACCTTC
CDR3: CASSYPTGQGPNYGYTF

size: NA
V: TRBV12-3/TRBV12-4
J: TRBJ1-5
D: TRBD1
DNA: TGTGCCAGCAGGACAGGGCAACAACAGCCCCAGCATTTT
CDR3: CASRTGQQQPQHF

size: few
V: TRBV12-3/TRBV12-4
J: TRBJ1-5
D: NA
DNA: TGTGCCAGCAGCAAAGGTCAGCCCCAGCATTTT
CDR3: CASSKGQPQHF

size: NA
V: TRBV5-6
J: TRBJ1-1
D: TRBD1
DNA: TGTGCCAGCAGCTTGGGGCAGGGGGGGACTGAAGCTTTCTTT
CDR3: CASSLGQGGTEAFF

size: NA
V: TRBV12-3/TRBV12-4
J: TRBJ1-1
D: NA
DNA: TGTGCCAGCAGATCTAGACAGGAGCCCACTGAAGCTTTCTTT
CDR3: CASRSRQEPTEAFF

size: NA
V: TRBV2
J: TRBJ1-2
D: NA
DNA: TGTGCCAGCAGTGTATTGGGTGACAGTCGGAGTGGCTACACCTTC
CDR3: CASSVLGDSRSGYTF

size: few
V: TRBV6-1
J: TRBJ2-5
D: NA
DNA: TGTGCCAGCAGTCGGGCTGGGGCGAGAAGGGAAGAGACCCAGTACTTC
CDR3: CASSRAGARREETQYF

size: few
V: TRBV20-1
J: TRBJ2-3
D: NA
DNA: TGCAGTGCTAGAGAAGCAGCTTCGCAGTATTTT
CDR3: CSAREAASQYF

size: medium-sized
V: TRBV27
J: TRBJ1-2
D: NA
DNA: TGTGCCAGCAGTCACTTACGGGCCTCAGGAGAGGGCTACACCTTC
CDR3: CASSHLRASGEGYTF

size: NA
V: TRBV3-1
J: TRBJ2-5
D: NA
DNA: TGTGCCAGCAGCCTACGAGACTGGGCGTGGTACTTC
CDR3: CASSLRDWAWYF

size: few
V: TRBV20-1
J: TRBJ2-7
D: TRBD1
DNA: TGCAGTGCTAGAGTTCCCCTAGGGACAGCAAGAGGGGAGCAGTACTTC
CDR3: CSARVPLGTARGEQYF

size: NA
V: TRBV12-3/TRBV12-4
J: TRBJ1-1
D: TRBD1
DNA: TGTGCCAGCAGTTTGGGACAGCGAGGTGGGACTGAAGCTTTCTTT
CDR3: CASSLGQRGGTEAFF

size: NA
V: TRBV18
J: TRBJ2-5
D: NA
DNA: TGTGCCAGCTCACCCCTCTTCACGGGCCAAGAGACCCAGTACTTC
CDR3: CASSPLFTGQETQYF

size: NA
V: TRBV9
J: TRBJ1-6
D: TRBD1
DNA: TGTGCCAGCAGCGTGGGCAGGGGGAACGAGTCACCCCTCCACTTT
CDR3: CASSVGRGNESPLHF

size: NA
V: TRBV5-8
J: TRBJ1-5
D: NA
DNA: TGTGCCAGCAGCTTGGCCTTTGGTACAACCAGCAATCAGCCCCAGCATTTT
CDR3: CASSLAFGTTSNQPQHF

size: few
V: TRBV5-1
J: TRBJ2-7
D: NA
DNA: TGCGCCAGCAGGTCAGGGAATCAGCAGTACTTC
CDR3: CASRSGNQQYF

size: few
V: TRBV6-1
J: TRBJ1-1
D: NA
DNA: TGTGCCAGCACCCCACCGGGACGGAACACTGAAGCTTTCTTT
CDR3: CASTPPGRNTEAFF

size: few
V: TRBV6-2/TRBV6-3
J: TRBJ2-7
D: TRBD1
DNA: TGTGCCAGCAGGCCCTGGACAGGGCGAAGCTACGAGCAGTACTTC
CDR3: CASRPWTGRSYEQYF

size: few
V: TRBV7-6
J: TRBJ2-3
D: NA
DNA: TGTGCCAGCAGCTCCCGTCAGGGGTGGGATACGCAGTATTTT
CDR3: CASSSRQGWDTQYF

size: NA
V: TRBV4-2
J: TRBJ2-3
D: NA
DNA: TGTGCCAGCAGCCAAGCCGCAGGGGGGCCGGGGGATACGCAGTATTTT
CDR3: CASSQAAGGPGDTQYF

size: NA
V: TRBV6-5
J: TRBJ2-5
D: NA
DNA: TGTGCCAGCAGTTACGACGGGGTTTCAGAGACCCAGTACTTC
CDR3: CASSYDGVSETQYF

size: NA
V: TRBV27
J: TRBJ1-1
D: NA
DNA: TGTGCCAGCACACGGGGGCGTTTCACTGAAGCTTTCTTT
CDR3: CASTRGRFTEAFF

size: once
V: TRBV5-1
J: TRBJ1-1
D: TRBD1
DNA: TGCGCCAGCAGCTCCCTGGGACAGCCAGACACTGAAGCTTTCTTT
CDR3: CASSSLGQPDTEAFF

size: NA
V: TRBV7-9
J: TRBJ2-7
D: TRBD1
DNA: TGTGCCAGCAGCTTAGCTTCAGGGGGACCCTACGAGCAGTACTTC
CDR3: CASSLASGGPYEQYF

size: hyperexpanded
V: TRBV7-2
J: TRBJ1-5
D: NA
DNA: TGTGCCAGCAGCTTAGGGTCGGGATATCAGCCCCAGCATTTT
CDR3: CASSLGSGYQPQHF

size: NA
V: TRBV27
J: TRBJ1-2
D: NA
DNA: TGTGCCAGCAGTTTTAACGCTCAGATCTATGGCTACACCTTC
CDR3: CASSFNAQIYGYTF

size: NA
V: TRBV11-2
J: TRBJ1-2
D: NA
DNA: TGTGCCAGCAGCTTAGCGTATGAGGGGGTTCATGGCTACACCTTC
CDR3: CASSLAYEGVHGYTF

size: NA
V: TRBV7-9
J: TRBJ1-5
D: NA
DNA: TGTGCCAGCAGCCCATATGGGGATACCATCAATCAGCCCCAGCATTTT
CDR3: CASSPYGDTINQPQHF

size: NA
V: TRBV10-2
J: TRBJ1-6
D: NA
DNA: TGCGCCAGCACGTTCTTCACCTATAATTCACCCCTCCACTTT
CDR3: CASTFFTYNSPLHF

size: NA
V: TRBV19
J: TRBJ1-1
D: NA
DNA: TGTGCCAGCACCCCGTGGGGGATTATGAACACTGAAGCTTTCTTT
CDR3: CASTPWGIMNTEAFF

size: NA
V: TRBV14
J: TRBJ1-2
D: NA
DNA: TGTGCCAGCAGCCAAGGTCCAGCCCATGATGGCTACACCTTC
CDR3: CASSQGPAHDGYTF

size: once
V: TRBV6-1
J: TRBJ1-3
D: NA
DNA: TGTGCCAGCAATCAACAGGGCTCTGGAAACACCATATATTTT
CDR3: CASNQQGSGNTIYF

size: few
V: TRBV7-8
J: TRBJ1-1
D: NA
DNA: TGTGCCAGCAGCTTGGACGGGGGGTCTCTCACAGAAGCTTTCTTT
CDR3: CASSLDGGSLTEAFF

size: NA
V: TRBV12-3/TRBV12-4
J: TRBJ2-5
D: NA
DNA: TGTGCCAGCAGTTTAGGATTATGGGAGACCCAGTACTTC
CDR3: CASSLGLWETQYF

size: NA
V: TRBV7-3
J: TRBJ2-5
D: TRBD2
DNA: TGTGCCAGCAGTGGGACTAGCGGGGGAAAAGAGACCCAGTACTTC
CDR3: CASSGTSGGKETQYF

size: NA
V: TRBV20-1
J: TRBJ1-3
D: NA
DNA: TGCAGTGCTCGTCGTGAACTCTCTGGAAACACCATATATTTT
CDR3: CSARRELSGNTIYF

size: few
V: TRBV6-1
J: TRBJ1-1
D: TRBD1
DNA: TGTGCCAGCAGTGAACTGGGGACAGGGATGCGCACTGAAGCTTTCTTT
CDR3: CASSELGTGMRTEAFF

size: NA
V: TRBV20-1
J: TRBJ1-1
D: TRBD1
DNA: TGCAGTGCTAGCCATCGAGGGGGCGCCGTGAACACTGAAGCTTTCTTT
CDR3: CSASHRGGAVNTEAFF

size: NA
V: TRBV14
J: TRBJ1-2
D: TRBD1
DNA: TGTGCCAGCAGCCAAGAGGAGACAGGGGACTATGGCTACACCTTC
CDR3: CASSQEETGDYGYTF

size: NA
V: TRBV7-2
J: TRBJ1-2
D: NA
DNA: TGTGCCAGCAGCATACCGGGAACTCATGGCTACACCTTC
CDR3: CASSIPGTHGYTF

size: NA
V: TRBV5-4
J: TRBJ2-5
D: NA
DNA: TGTGCCAGCAGTCGCCGGGGGGGACAGACGAGAGAGACCCAGTACTTC
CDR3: CASSRRGGQTRETQYF

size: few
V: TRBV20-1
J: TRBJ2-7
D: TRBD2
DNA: TGCAGCGCCTCCGGGACTAGCGGCTACGAGCAGTACTTC
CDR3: CSASGTSGYEQYF

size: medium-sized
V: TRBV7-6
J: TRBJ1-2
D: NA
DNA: TGTGCCAGTTCGGGGACATCCTTCTATGGCTACACCTTC
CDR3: CASSGTSFYGYTF

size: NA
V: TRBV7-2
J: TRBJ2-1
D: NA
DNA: TGTGCCAGCAGCTTAGCTAGGGACTTAGCCTACAATGAGCAGTTCTTC
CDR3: CASSLARDLAYNEQFF

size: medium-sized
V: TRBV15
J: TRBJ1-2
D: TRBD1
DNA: TGTGCCACCAGCAGAGTCGGGACAGGCAACCATGGCTACACCTTC
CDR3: CATSRVGTGNHGYTF

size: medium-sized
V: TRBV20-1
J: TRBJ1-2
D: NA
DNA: TGCAGTGCTAGTAATACGGAACAGGATTCCACCTTC
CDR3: CSASNTEQDSTF

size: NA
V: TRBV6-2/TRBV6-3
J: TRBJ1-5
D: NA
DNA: TGTGCCAGCAGTTACGGGGGGGCTGGACAGCCCCAGCATTTT
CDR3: CASSYGGAGQPQHF

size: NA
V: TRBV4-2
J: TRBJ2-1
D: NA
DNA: TGTGCCAGCAGCCAAGGAGCTAGCTCCTACAATGAGCAGTTCTTC
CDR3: CASSQGASSYNEQFF

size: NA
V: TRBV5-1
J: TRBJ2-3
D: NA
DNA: TGCGCCAGCAGCGAACAGCAGGGCACAGATACGCAGTATTTT
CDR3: CASSEQQGTDTQYF